The 20 T cell receptor beta chains below all came from one sample that was sequenced in a study of blood T cell repertoires in COVID-19. Profiled with immunoSEQ multiplex PCR; TCRdb holds only in-frame clones, not every one. The sample records approximately 100,000 clones, 82% being singletons. The sample taken for sequencing was peripheral blood. Receptors originate from a man between 65 and 80 years old with active or convalescent COVID-19.

In its sample, this clone was seen a few times. The genes are TRBV6-1 and TRBJ1-6, with D uncertain. V lost 2 bases to trimming and J lost 0 bases, with 8 bases between them. CDR1 and CDR2 (germline): MNHNS, SASEGT. The CDR3 totals 16 residues. This chain's CDR3 is CASSEFESSYNSPLHF. The CDR3 bases are TGTGCCAGCAGTGAATTTGAGAGCTCCTATAATTCACCCCTCCACTTT.

Here the CDR3 DNA reads TGTGCCGGGGACAGGGAAAACACCGGGGAGCTGTTTTTT. This gives the protein CAGDRENTGELFF. This chain uses TRBV30 with TRBJ2-2, with 9 positions matching TRBD1. The CDR3 sequence is 13 residues long. Germline V CDR1 and CDR2: GTSNPN, SVGIG (reference sequence). Germline trimming cut 8 bases from V and 2 bases from J; bases unmatched to any gene: 3.

V is TRBV6-2 or TRBV6-3 and J is TRBJ2-7; 10 nucleotides match TRBD1. V lost 4 bases and J lost 4; bases outside the gene matches: 10. Germline V CDR1 and CDR2: MNHEY, SVGEGT. This CDR3 region has 16 residues. In DNA form, the CDR3 reads TGTGCCAGCAGTTCCCGTCCGGGACAGGGGTCATACGAGCAGTACTTC. Its protein product is CASSSRPGQGSYEQYF.

The chain combines TRBV7-8 with TRBJ2-1; 10 bases are a match to TRBD1. The CDR3 totals 15 residues. Germline CDR1 and CDR2: SGHVS and FQNEAQ. After removal of 3 bases from V and 10 bases from J, the junction contained 9 bases not matched to a gene. CDR3 sequence: CASSFRPGQGMEQFF. The CDR3 DNA sequence: TGTGCCAGCAGCTTTCGGCCGGGACAGGGGATGGAGCAGTTCTTC.

V usage is TRBV20-1 and J usage is TRBJ2-7, with a weak D call TRBD2 (6 bases). The germline gives CDR1 DFQATT, CDR2 SNEGSKA (reference sequence). This CDR3 region has 14 residues. Trimming cost V 3 bases and J 3 bases, with 15 bases left between them. This chain's CDR3 is CSASYVAGNYEQYF. CDR3 sequence (DNA): TGCAGTGCTAGTTATGTGGCGGGGAACTACGAGCAGTACTTC.

This chain uses TRBV28 with TRBJ2-1; TRBD2 aligns across 8 bases. V lost 3 bases to trimming and J lost 7 bases; unmatched junction nucleotides: 8. In germline, CDR1 is MDHEN, CDR2 SYDVKM. The CDR3 has 15 amino acids. The DNA for the CDR3 is TGTGCCAGCAGTTTTCCGGGACTAGTAGGTAATGAGCAGTTCTTC. Its translation is CASSFPGLVGNEQFF.

The chain links TRBV4-2 to TRBJ2-3; 9 bases are shared with TRBD2. Losses at the gene ends were 6 bases for V and 6 bases for J; bases not matched to a gene: 10. Germline V gene data show CDR1 as LGHNA and CDR2 as YNFKEQ. CDR3 length: 15 amino acids. The CDR3 loop is CASREGTSRLDTQYF. CDR3 sequence (DNA): TGTGCCAGCAGGGAGGGGACTAGCCGGTTGGATACGCAGTATTTT.

In DNA form, the CDR3 reads TGTGCCACCAGCAGAGAAGTAGCCCGACTAGCGGGCAGGAATGAGCAGTTCTTC. Its protein product is CATSREVARLAGRNEQFF. The rearrangement links TRBV15 to TRBJ2-1, with 10 bases lining up with TRBD2. Germline values: CDR1 LNHNV, CDR2 YYDKDF (reference sequence). This CDR3 is 18 amino acids long. Losses at the gene ends were 0 bases for V and 7 bases for J; bases not matched to a gene: 12.

A single count supports this clone. The V and J genes are TRBV5-8 and TRBJ1-3; D may be TRBD1 (5 bases). V lost 4 bases to trimming and J lost 9 bases, with 17 bases between them. The CDR3 contains 14 residues. Germline V gives CDR1 SGHTS, CDR2 YDEGEE. CDR3 residues: CASSPGTVFGTIYF. The DNA for the CDR3 is TGTGCCAGCAGCCCCGGGACTGTCTTCGGCACCATATATTTT.

The chain carries TRBV4-1 and TRBJ1-2, with 7 bases aligning to TRBD1. The V and J ends lost 1 base and 3 bases, in that order; junction bases with no gene match: 5. Germline CDR1 MGHRA, CDR2 YSYEKL. There are 15 residues in the CDR3. CDR3 sequence reads: CASSQVRGLDYGYTF. CDR3 bases: TGCGCCAGCAGCCAAGTCAGGGGGTTGGACTATGGCTACACCTTC.

This chain links TRBV6-5 with TRBJ1-3; D remains ambiguous. CDR1 and CDR2 (germline): MNHEY, SVGAGI. This CDR3 comprises 15 residues. Deletions cut 0 bases from V and 0 bases from J, with 6 bases between. The CDR3 DNA sequence: TGTGCCAGCAGTTACTCGTCCGGCTCTGGAAACACCATATATTTT. It codes for CASSYSSGSGNTIYF.

This rearrangement joins TRBV30 to TRBJ1-4; TRBD1 aligns across 8 bases. The CDR3 loop spans 16 amino acids. V lost 0 bases, J lost 4 bases, and 7 bases stayed unmatched. Germline lookup yields CDR1 GTSNPN and CDR2 SVGIG (reference sequence). The DNA of the CDR3 is TGTGCCTGGAGTGTACGTTCCGGACAGGGTAATGAAAAACTGTTTTTT. This sequence encodes CAWSVRSGQGNEKLFF.

This clone was counted only a few times. This sequence joins TRBV6-5 and TRBJ1-6, with D maybe TRBD1 (5 bases). The CDR3 has 13 amino acids. The germline V and J ends were trimmed by 10 bases and 10 bases, with 17 bases remaining between them. The V gene's germline CDR1 is MNHEY and CDR2 SVGAGI. CDR3 amino acids: CATTRGGWSPLHF. The CDR3 bases are TGTGCCACTACGAGGGGAGGCTGGTCACCCCTCCACTTT.

This chain joins TRBV4-3 and TRBJ1-1; 9 positions agree with TRBD1. The ends lost 0 bases at V and 10 bases at J; junction bases unmatched: 6. The V gene's germline CDR1 is LGHNA and CDR2 YSLEER. This CDR3 comprises 14 residues. The chain's CDR3 is CASSQDGDREIAFF. Here the CDR3 DNA reads TGCGCCAGCAGCCAAGATGGGGACAGGGAGATAGCTTTCTTT.

This clone was recorded a few times. The chain carries TRBV5-1 and TRBJ2-1, with 11 bases lining up with TRBD2. This CDR3 has 18 amino acids. CDR1 is SGHRS, CDR2 YFSETQ, per germline. J lost 2 bases, V lost 1 base, and 8 bases had no gene match. This CDR3 is CASSLSTSGGFPYNEQFF. The CDR3 DNA follows: TGCGCCAGCAGCTTGTCCACTAGCGGGGGTTTCCCCTACAATGAGCAGTTCTTC.

The CDR3 sequence: CASSRLGLGNEQFF. The CDR3 nucleotides read TGTGCCAGTAGCAGACTAGGTCTAGGCAATGAGCAGTTCTTC. J is TRBJ2-1 and V is TRBV19; perhaps TRBD2 as D (6 bases). This CDR3 has 14 residues. The germline V and J ends were trimmed by 6 bases and 6 bases, with 15 bases remaining between them. CDR1 LNHDA and CDR2 SQIVND come from the germline V gene (reference sequence).

The sample holds a few counts of this clone. V usage is TRBV4-2 and J usage is TRBJ2-3; 10 positions match TRBD2. The V segment lost 3 bases and the J segment 6 bases; nucleotides outside the gene matches: 9. Germline lookup yields CDR1 LGHNA and CDR2 YNFKEQ. There are 16 residues in the CDR3. In DNA form, the CDR3 reads TGTGCCAGCAGCCAGAGGAAAAGCGGGGGGGCGGATACGCAGTATTTT. Translating it yields CASSQRKSGGADTQYF.

This sequence joins TRBV6-5 and TRBJ2-1, with 8 nucleotides matching TRBD2. Germline CDR1 is MNHEY and CDR2 is SVGAGI. The CDR3 is 14 amino acids. V lost 7 bases, J lost 4 bases, and 6 bases stayed unmatched. DNA for the CDR3: TGTGCCAGCAAACTTAGCGGGGATTACAATGAGCAGTTCTTC. Translated: CASKLSGDYNEQFF.

The chain joins TRBV6-2 or TRBV6-3 to TRBJ2-3, with 12 bases fitting TRBD2. The V segment lost 4 bases and the J segment 1 base; nucleotides outside the gene matches: 0. Germline V gene sequence: CDR1 MNHEY, CDR2 SVGEGT. CDR3 length: 15 residues. This CDR3 reads CASSWTSGGTDTQYF. CDR3 in DNA: TGTGCCAGCAGTTGGACTAGCGGGGGCACAGATACGCAGTATTTT.

The chain combines TRBV5-6 with TRBJ2-2, with D perhaps TRBD1 (6 bases). V gave up 4 bases and J gave up 3 bases, with 16 bases separating them. The CDR3 is made up of 16 amino acids. Germline CDR1 SGHDT, CDR2 YYEEEE. The CDR3 coding sequence is TGTGCCAGCAGCCGTGATAGGGACATATACACCGGGGAGCTGTTTTTT. Translation gives CASSRDRDIYTGELFF.